This T cell receptor (beta chain) stems from a study of glioma-infiltrating T cells. V shed 0 bases, J shed 2 bases, and the junction held 2 bases outside the gene matches. Germline CDR1 is LGHDT and CDR2 is YNNKEL (reference sequence). The CDR3 totals 15 residues. TCR alpha and beta CDR3 regions were amplified from RNA using iRepertoire nested multiplex PCR. TCRdb used MiXCR to reprocess the multiplex PCR reads, holding one entry per CDR3 protein. Here the sample spans fewer than 200,000 distinct CDR3 sequences, more than 35% being singletons. This sequence originates from a human donor with low-grade glioma or glioblastoma, undergoing nonglioma brain surgery, or in good health (not recorded which). The J gene is TRBJ2-5, the V gene TRBV3-1; 8 nucleotides match TRBD1. Material: glioma tissue, nonneoplastic brain tissue, or PBMCs (not recorded which). CDR3 coding DNA: TGTGCCAGCAGCCAAGAAGGGACAGGACAAGAGACCCAGTACTTC. Translation: CASSQEGTGQETQYF.